The sequence of this T cell receptor beta chain was determined in a study of early T cells in non-severe SARS-CoV-2 infection. This clonotype was seen more than once but under ten times. This CDR3 region has 15 residues. The germline gives CDR1 SGHAT, CDR2 FQNNGV. Trimming pared 5 bases from V and 1 base from J, leaving 14 bases between. As part of library construction, unique molecular identifiers were attached to individual cDNA molecules. TCRdb fed the 5' RACE reads into MiXCR, producing one record per CDR3 protein. The table has about 22,000 distinct CDR3 sequences, about 4% seen once. The receptor's source is an adult who was a healthcare worker with PCR-confirmed SARS-CoV-2 infection or an uninfected control (not recorded which). Sequencing used whole blood. The V gene is TRBV11-2, the J gene TRBJ2-5; tentatively, D is TRBD2 (7 bases). The CDR3, as DNA: TGTGCCAGCAGCCGGGCGGGGGCAGCCCAAGAGACCCAGTACTTC. Its translation is CASSRAGAAQETQYF.